This T cell receptor beta chain was observed in a study of blood T cell repertoires in COVID-19 (dated by TCRdb to about 2020). In terms of the full investigation: The collaborator samples originated in the United States, Italy and Spain and spanned the acute and convalescent phases of COVID-19. The material from the prospective study consisted of cDNA or gDNA derived from T cells, B-cell-depleted T cells, or PBMCs. The dataset comprised deeply sampled blood TCRbeta repertoires from subjects exposed to, actively infected with, or recovered from COVID-19. A freely available public database, intended as a resource for researchers studying the immune response to SARS-CoV-2, is where the repertoires were released. Samples were obtained from the ongoing ImmuneRACE study (first 160 participants) and from roughly 1,300 subjects provided by 6 global collaborators. A de-identified subject ID, COVID-19 status, age in years and sex were almost always included in the sample metadata. HLA class I and class II types, where available, came from metadata supplied by the sample provider rather than from assay-based typing.

A remark on this clone: This receptor's antigen is unknown. No qualities accompany the bases; no much larger clone lies one base away.

What the work shows at the level of the full study, not this receptor alone: The amount of clinical and demographic metadata varied by source and participant and was provided uncurated.

TCRbeta CDR3 regions were amplified from genomic DNA using the immunoSEQ Assay, a bias-controlled multiplex PCR. Turning to the authors' computational methods: The number of nucleated cells in each sample was estimated from the amplification of reference gene primers within the assay. To quantify the absolute abundance of each unique TCRbeta CDR3 rearrangement, sequence reads were collapsed and filtered. For each sample, productive Simpson clonality was calculated as the square root of Simpson's diversity index across productive rearrangements. TCRdb retrieved this table from immuneACCESS and kept in-frame rearrangements only. Not all clones are present; in checked studies, unresolved V genes account for under half, and no reason is known for the remainder. V and J calls plus clone size are reproduced from that table; the DNA served to infer D and trimming. Here the sample has 95,000 to 150,000 clones; almost 80% occur a single time. The ten largest clonotypes hold approximately 25% of the sample.

Inclusive of the bounding cysteine and phenylalanine, the CDR3 is 14 residues long. Only the CDR3 DNA is retained, 42 bases long and in frame from the first base. Trimming leaves V shorter by 5 bases and J shorter by 7 bases, with the junction holding 6 bases beyond the gene matches. CDR1 is given as LNHDA and CDR2 as SQIVND, both from the germline V gene (reference sequence). Collaborating institutions collected whole blood in K2EDTA tubes following their own protocols. Collaborator samples were shipped for TCRbeta analysis as frozen whole blood, isolated PBMCs, or DNA extracted from either sample type.

The sample consisted of peripheral blood. The clonotype was recovered from a human donor in a cohort sampled during active COVID-19. Here the chain combines TRBV19 and TRBJ1-1; 11 central bases correspond to TRBD1. The DNA sequence follows: TGTGCCAGTAGTGGAGGACAGGGGGCTGATGAAGCTTTCTTT. Its translation reads: CASSGGQGADEAFF.